These 4 T cell receptor beta chains were sequenced from one sample in a study of blood T cell repertoires in COVID-19. Libraries were prepared by immunoSEQ multiplex PCR; TCRdb keeps only in-frame clonotypes and omits some of them. The repertoire consists of approximately 290,000 clones, with 80% to 85% occurring once and the leading ten covering 15% to 18%. The specimen was peripheral blood. Receptors originate from a person aged 70 to 80 with COVID-19, enrolled during active disease.

The chain uses TRBV7-9 and TRBJ2-5, with TRBD2 matching over 9 bases. CDR3 length: 14 amino acids. In germline, CDR1 is SEHNR, CDR2 FQNEAQ (reference sequence). With V trimmed by 1 base and J by 6 bases, 3 bases remained unmatched. CDR3 sequence reads: CASSLGGLAQTQYF. CDR3 coding DNA: TGTGCCAGCAGCTTAGGTGGACTAGCGCAGACCCAGTACTTC.

The rearrangement joins TRBV9 to TRBJ2-2; 7 bases are a match to TRBD1. This CDR3 spans 12 amino acids. From germline, CDR1 is SGDLS and CDR2 YYNGEE. J lost 7 bases, V lost 5 bases, and 2 bases had no gene match. Here the CDR3 reads CASRGQYGELFF. The CDR3 nucleotides read TGTGCCAGCAGGGGACAGTACGGGGAGCTGTTTTTT.

The chain uses TRBV14 and TRBJ1-6, with D unclear. The CDR3 totals 13 residues. V lost 0 bases and J 10 bases, leaving 7 bases between the germline ends. CDR1 and CDR2 from the germline V gene are SGHDN and FVKESK. This CDR3 reads CASSQDKPSPLHF. The CDR3 bases are TGTGCCAGCAGCCAAGATAAGCCCTCACCCCTCCACTTT.

The V gene is TRBV5-1, the J gene TRBJ2-3; the D is unclear. V was pared by 0 bases and J by 3 bases, with 11 bases between. The CDR3 contains 15 residues. Germline V gives CDR1 SGHRS, CDR2 YFSETQ. CDR3 protein: CASSLEQVTTDTQYF. The DNA of the CDR3 is TGCGCCAGCAGCTTGGAGCAGGTAACAACAGATACGCAGTATTTT. The variable domain in full, completed from reference TRBV5-1 and TRBJ2-3, reads KAGVTQTPRYLIKTRGQQVTLSCSPISGHRSVSWYQQTPGQGLQFLFEYFSETQRNKGNFPGRFSGRQFSNSRSEMNVSTLELGDSALYLCASSLEQVTTDTQYFGPGTRLTVL.